A selection of T cell receptor beta chains follows, all from one sample in a study of blood T cell repertoires in COVID-19. Assay: immunoSEQ multiplex PCR; the TCRdb copy retains only in-frame clones and omits some. The data hold some 170,000 clones, with roughly 81% observed a single time. Sequences were obtained from peripheral blood. These receptors came from a man in his forties or fifties with acute or convalescent COVID-19. Both conserved end residues are part of each CDR3. A D gene is named only where the DNA matches it firmly. Expanded clones are given a class, and other clones once, few, many or no size at all.

CASSPEQGYDSPLHF	TGTGCCAGCTCGCCGGAACAGGGATATGATTCACCCCTCCACTTT	15	TRBV18	.	TRBJ1-6	.
CASSQGRGINYEQYF	TGTGCCAGCAGCCAAGGCCGGGGAATAAACTACGAGCAGTACTTC	15	TRBV3-1/TRBV3-2	.	TRBJ2-7	.
CASSQDAGGQPQHF	TGTGCCAGCAGCCAAGATGCCGGGGGTCAGCCCCAGCATTTT	14	TRBV3-1/TRBV3-2	.	TRBJ1-5	.
CASSQDGAGGSTDTQYF	TGTGCCAGCAGCCAAGATGGGGCGGGGGGGAGCACAGATACGCAGTATTTT	17	TRBV3-1/TRBV3-2	TRBD2	TRBJ2-3	.
CASTPVPLRGGYTF	TGTGCCAGTACCCCAGTACCCCTTCGTGGTGGCTACACCTTC	14	TRBV19	.	TRBJ1-2	.
CASSSGQGSYNEQFF	TGTGCCAGCAGCTCGGGACAGGGCTCGTACAATGAGCAGTTCTTC	15	TRBV5-4	TRBD1	TRBJ2-1	.
CAISQGTGFYEQYF	TGTGCCATCAGCCAAGGGACAGGGTTCTACGAGCAGTACTTC	14	TRBV10-3	TRBD1	TRBJ2-7	.
CATRADRVTDTQYF	TGTGCCACCAGAGCGGACAGGGTTACAGATACGCAGTATTTT	14	TRBV24-1	TRBD1	TRBJ2-3	.
CAISDTGGVNTEAFF	TGTGCCATCAGTGATACAGGGGGCGTTAACACTGAAGCTTTCTTT	15	TRBV10-3	TRBD1	TRBJ1-1	.
CASSLEGDSNQPQHF	TGTGCCAGCAGCTTAGAGGGAGATAGCAATCAGCCCCAGCATTTT	15	TRBV11-2	.	TRBJ1-5	.
CASSLEYRTNEKLFF	TGTGCCAGCAGCTTAGAGTACAGGACTAATGAAAAACTGTTTTTT	15	TRBV11-2	.	TRBJ1-4	.
CASSIWTGVPGANVLTF	TGTGCCAGTAGTATTTGGACAGGCGTCCCTGGGGCCAACGTCCTGACTTTC	17	TRBV19	TRBD1	TRBJ2-6	.
CARSGIGGGQETQYF	TGCGCCCGCAGCGGCATCGGGGGGGGGCAAGAGACCCAGTACTTC	15	TRBV9	TRBD2	TRBJ2-5	.
CAWSNRRRFEAFF	TGTGCCTGGAGTAATAGGAGACGGTTTGAAGCTTTCTTT	13	TRBV30	.	TRBJ1-1	.
CASSKDTYEQYF	TGTGCCAGCAGTAAGGACACTTACGAGCAGTACTTC	12	TRBV6-5	.	TRBJ2-7	once
CASSTTSGSNQPQHF	TGTGCCAGCAGTACGACCTCAGGCAGCAATCAGCCCCAGCATTTT	15	TRBV27	.	TRBJ1-5	.
CASSLRLRGKPSEQFF	TGTGCCAGCAGCCTGAGGTTGCGGGGGAAGCCCAGTGAGCAGTTCTTC	16	TRBV3-1/TRBV3-2	TRBD2	TRBJ2-1	.
CASSYFPFDRPNTEAFF	TGTGCCAGCAGTTACTTCCCCTTCGACAGACCCAACACTGAAGCTTTCTTT	17	TRBV6-2/TRBV6-3	.	TRBJ1-1	.
CASSAVGGVYGYTF	TGTGCCAGCAGTGCGGTCGGGGGAGTCTATGGCTACACCTTC	14	TRBV6-6	.	TRBJ1-2	.
CASSSPGQGSYEQYF	TGTGCCAGCAGTTCCCCGGGACAGGGCTCCTACGAGCAGTACTTC	15	TRBV27	TRBD1	TRBJ2-7	few
CASSLQGADTDTQYF	TGTGCCAGCAGTTTACAGGGGGCTGACACAGATACGCAGTATTTT	15	TRBV27	TRBD1	TRBJ2-3	.
CASSYHQDYEQYF	TGTGCCAGCAGTTATCACCAGGATTACGAGCAGTACTTC	13	TRBV6-5	.	TRBJ2-7	.
CASSLARQSRTGELFF	TGTGCCAGCAGCTTAGCTAGACAGTCGAGGACCGGGGAGCTGTTTTTT	16	TRBV11-1	.	TRBJ2-2	once
CAWSAGRDYGYTF	TGTGCCTGGAGTGCAGGGAGGGATTATGGCTACACCTTC	13	TRBV30	.	TRBJ1-2	.
CASSQDKNTEAFF	TGTGCCAGCAGCCAAGACAAGAACACTGAAGCTTTCTTT	13	TRBV3-1/TRBV3-2	.	TRBJ1-1	.
CASSRRGAGGGSYGYTF	TGTGCCAGCAGTCGTCGGGGCGCAGGGGGCGGTTCCTATGGCTACACCTTC	17	TRBV6-6	TRBD1	TRBJ1-2	.
CASSMTGSTEAFF	TGTGCCAGTAGTATGACAGGGTCCACTGAAGCTTTCTTT	13	TRBV19	TRBD1	TRBJ1-1	.
CAWTVGGTEAFF	TGTGCCTGGACAGTAGGAGGGACTGAAGCTTTCTTT	12	TRBV30	.	TRBJ1-1	.
CASRTQGYEQYF	TGTGCCAGCAGGACTCAGGGGTACGAGCAGTACTTC	12	TRBV25-1	.	TRBJ2-7	.
CASSRNPVVALSTDTQYF	TGTGCCAGCAGCCGAAATCCTGTCGTAGCTCTAAGCACAGATACGCAGTATTTT	18	TRBV5-4	.	TRBJ2-3	once
CASSETVSPLHF	TGTGCCAGCAGTGAAACGGTTTCACCCCTCCACTTT	12	TRBV2	.	TRBJ1-6	.
CASSRRSGGAGTGELFF	TGTGCCAGCAGTCGCCGAAGCGGGGGGGCAGGCACCGGGGAGCTGTTTTTT	17	TRBV27	TRBD2	TRBJ2-2	.
CASSSTGDSPLHF	TGTGCCAGCAGCTCGACAGGGGATTCACCCCTCCACTTT	13	TRBV7-2	TRBD1	TRBJ1-6	.
CASRDWGYGYTF	TGTGCCAGCAGGGACTGGGGCTATGGCTACACCTTC	12	TRBV6-5	.	TRBJ1-2	.
CASSLNRGGTFSSYNEQFF	TGTGCCAGCAGCCTAAACCGCGGGGGAACCTTTAGCTCCTACAATGAGCAGTTCTTC	19	TRBV7-6	TRBD2	TRBJ2-1	few
CASSLYRDSPLHF	TGTGCCAGCAGCTTATACAGGGATTCACCCCTCCACTTT	13	TRBV7-3	.	TRBJ1-6	once
CASSFSGGTEAFF	TGTGCCAGCAGCTTCTCGGGGGGCACTGAAGCTTTCTTT	13	TRBV5-8	.	TRBJ1-1	.
CASRQGASGNTIYF	TGTGCCAGCAGACAGGGGGCTTCTGGAAACACCATATATTTT	14	TRBV2	TRBD1	TRBJ1-3	.
CASSQDGVQPQHF	TGCGCCAGCAGCCAAGACGGGGTGCAGCCCCAGCATTTT	13	TRBV4-3	.	TRBJ1-5	.
CASSLGTSGSYEQYF	TGTGCCAGCAGCTTAGGGACTAGCGGTTCCTACGAGCAGTACTTC	15	TRBV7-6	TRBD2	TRBJ2-7	.
CASRNTGMREQYF	TGTGCCAGCAGAAATACAGGGATGCGGGAGCAGTACTTC	13	TRBV7-9	.	TRBJ2-7	.
CASSPNRNTEAFF	TGTGCCAGCTCACCAAATAGGAACACTGAAGCTTTCTTT	13	TRBV18	.	TRBJ1-1	.
CASSGYGTSMGQYF	TGTGCCAGCAGCGGATACGGGACTAGTATGGGGCAGTACTTC	14	TRBV5-4	TRBD2	TRBJ2-7	.